This note documents a single TCR beta chain sequence. The data stem from a study of blood T cell repertoires in COVID-19. Study details: Spain, Italy and the United States supplied samples that represented acute and convalescent COVID-19. PBMCs, B-cell-depleted T cells, or T cells provided the cDNA or gDNA that made up the material.

The V and J ends lost 1 base and 0 bases respectively, with 11 bases between them. Germline V lookup: CDR1 SGHRS, CDR2 YFSETQ. This CDR3 is 16 amino acids long. Per the study methods: Scientists estimated how many nucleated cells there were by amplifying reference gene primers. The protocol was immunoSEQ multiplex PCR, while the TCRdb copy is restricted to in-frame clones and leaves out a portion. V and J calls plus clone size are reproduced from that table; the DNA served to infer D and trimming. Of under 25,000 clones in the sample, 70% to 90% were seen once. Material for sequencing was peripheral blood. The V gene is TRBV5-1, the J gene TRBJ2-1; unclear D gene. This receptor was obtained from a human donor with active COVID-19. The donor label of this sample is uncertain. Written as DNA, the CDR3 is TGCGCCAGCAGCTTGACCACTCTAAGCTCCTACAATGAGCAGTTCTTC. As protein: CASSLTTLSSYNEQFF.